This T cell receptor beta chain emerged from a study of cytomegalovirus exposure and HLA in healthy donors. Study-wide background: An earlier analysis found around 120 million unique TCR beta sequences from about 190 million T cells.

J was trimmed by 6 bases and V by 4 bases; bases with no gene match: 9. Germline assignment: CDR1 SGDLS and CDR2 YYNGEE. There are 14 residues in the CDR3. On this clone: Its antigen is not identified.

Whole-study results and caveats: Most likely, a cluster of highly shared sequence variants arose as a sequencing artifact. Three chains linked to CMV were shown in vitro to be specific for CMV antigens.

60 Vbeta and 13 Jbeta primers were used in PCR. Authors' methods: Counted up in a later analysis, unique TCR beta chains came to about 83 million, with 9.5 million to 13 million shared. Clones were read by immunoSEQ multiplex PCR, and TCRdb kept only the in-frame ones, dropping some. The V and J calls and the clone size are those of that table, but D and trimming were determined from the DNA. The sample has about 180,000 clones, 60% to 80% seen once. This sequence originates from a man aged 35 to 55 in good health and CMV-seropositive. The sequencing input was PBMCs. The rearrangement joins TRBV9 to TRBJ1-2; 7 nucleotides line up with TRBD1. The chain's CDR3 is CASSTREGADGYTF. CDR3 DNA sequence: TGTGCCAGCAGCACCCGTGAGGGGGCGGATGGCTACACCTTC. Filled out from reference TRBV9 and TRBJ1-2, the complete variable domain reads DSGVTQTPKHLITATGQRVTLRCSPRSGDLSVYWYQQSLDQGLQFLIQYYNGEERAKGNILERFSAQQFPDLHSELNLSSLELGDSALYFCASSTREGADGYTFGSGTRLTVV.